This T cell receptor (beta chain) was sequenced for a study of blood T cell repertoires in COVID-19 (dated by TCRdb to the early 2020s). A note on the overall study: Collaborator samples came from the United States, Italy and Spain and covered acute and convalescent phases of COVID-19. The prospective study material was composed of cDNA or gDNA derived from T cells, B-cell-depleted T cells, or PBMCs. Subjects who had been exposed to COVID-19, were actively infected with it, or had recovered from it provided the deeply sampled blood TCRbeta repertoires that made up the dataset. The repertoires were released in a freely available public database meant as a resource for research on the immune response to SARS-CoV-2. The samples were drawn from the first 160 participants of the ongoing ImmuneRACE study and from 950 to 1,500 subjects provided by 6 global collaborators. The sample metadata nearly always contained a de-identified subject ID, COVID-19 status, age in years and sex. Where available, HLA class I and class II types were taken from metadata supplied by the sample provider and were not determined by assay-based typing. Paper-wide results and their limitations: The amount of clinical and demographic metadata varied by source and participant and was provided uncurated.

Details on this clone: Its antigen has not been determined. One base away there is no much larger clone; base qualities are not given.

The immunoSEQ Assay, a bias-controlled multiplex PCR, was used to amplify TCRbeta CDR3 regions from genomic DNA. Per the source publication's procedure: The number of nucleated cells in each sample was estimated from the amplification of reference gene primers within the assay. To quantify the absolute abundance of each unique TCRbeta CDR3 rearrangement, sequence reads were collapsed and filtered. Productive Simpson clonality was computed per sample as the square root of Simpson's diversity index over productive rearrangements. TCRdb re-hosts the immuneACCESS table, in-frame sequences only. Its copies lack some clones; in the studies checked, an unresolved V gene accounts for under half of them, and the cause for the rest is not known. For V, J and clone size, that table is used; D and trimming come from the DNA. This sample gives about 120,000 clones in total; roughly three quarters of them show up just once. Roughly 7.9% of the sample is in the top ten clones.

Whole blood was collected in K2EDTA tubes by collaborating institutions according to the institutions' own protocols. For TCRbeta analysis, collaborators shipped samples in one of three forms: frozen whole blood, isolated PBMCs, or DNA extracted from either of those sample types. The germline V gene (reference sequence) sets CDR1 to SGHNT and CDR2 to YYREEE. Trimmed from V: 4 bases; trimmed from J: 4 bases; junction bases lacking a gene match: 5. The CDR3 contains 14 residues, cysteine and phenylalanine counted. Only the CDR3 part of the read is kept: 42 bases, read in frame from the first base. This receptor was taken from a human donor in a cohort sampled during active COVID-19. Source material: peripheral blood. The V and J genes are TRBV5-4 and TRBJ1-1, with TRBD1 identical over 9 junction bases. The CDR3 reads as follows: CASSPDRGGTEAFF. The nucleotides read TGTGCCAGCAGCCCGGACAGGGGAGGCACTGAAGCTTTCTTT.